Below are 8 T cell receptor beta chains sequenced from a single sample in a study of shared clonotypes between healthy human individuals. CD45RO-negative cells were positively selected for CCR7, leaving out terminally differentiated effector memory CD45RA+ cells. The data were produced by immunoSEQ multiplex PCR, yet TCRdb's version contains in-frame clones alone and is incomplete. The sample shows under 850,000 clones, approximately 92% of them seen only once. Source material: naive CD8+ T cells sorted from blood. These receptors came from a man aged 30 to 39 in good health.

This chain uses TRBV27 with TRBJ1-1, with D unclear. From germline, CDR1 is MNHEY and CDR2 SMNVEV (reference sequence). Trimming left V 2 bases short and J 7 bases short, with 20 bases between. This CDR3 is 16 amino acids long. CDR3 sequence (DNA): TGTGCCAGCAGTTTACAGCCAGGAAGAATCCTTAATGAAGCTTTCTTT. It encodes CASSLQPGRILNEAFF.

The gene calls are TRBV5-1 and TRBJ2-2, with 10 bases identical to TRBD1. The germline V gene encodes CDR1 SGHRS and CDR2 YFSETQ. V lost 3 bases to trimming and J lost 7 bases; unmatched junction nucleotides: 6. The CDR3 runs 15 residues. The DNA of the CDR3 is TGCGCCAGCAGCTCCGGGACAGGGGAGGACGGGGAGCTGTTTTTT. Encoded protein: CASSSGTGEDGELFF.

V gene TRBV6-5 combines with J gene TRBJ2-7; D is possibly TRBD1 (6 bases). Trimming pared 6 bases from V and 0 bases from J, leaving 12 bases between. CDR3 length: 14 amino acids. CDR1 is MNHEY and CDR2 is SVGAGI in the germline V gene. This CDR3 reads CASRQGIYSYEQYF. DNA of the CDR3: TGTGCCAGCAGACAGGGAATCTACTCCTACGAGCAGTACTTC.

This chain joins TRBV6-6 and TRBJ2-5; 10 bases match TRBD2. This CDR3 region has 15 residues. V lost 6 bases, J lost 2 bases, and 6 bases stayed unmatched. Germline CDR1 and CDR2: MNHNY and SVGAGI (reference sequence). The CDR3 DNA sequence: TGTGCCAGCAGGGGTCTAGCGGGAGATCAAGAGACCCAGTACTTC. It specifies CASRGLAGDQETQYF.

This sequence joins TRBV7-6 and TRBJ2-7; 7 positions match TRBD2. This CDR3 has 15 residues. The J segment lost 3 bases and the V segment lost 5 bases, leaving 10 bases of the junction unmatched. The germline V gene encodes CDR1 SGHVS and CDR2 FNYEAQ. CDR3 protein: CASSVGSGPFYEQYF. Written as DNA, the CDR3 is TGTGCCAGCAGCGTAGGTAGCGGGCCTTTCTACGAGCAGTACTTC.

The V and J genes are TRBV7-9 and TRBJ1-5; weak D call: TRBD1 (5 bases). This CDR3 is 15 amino acids long. V lost 1 base and J lost 2, with 9 bases in between. Germline CDR1 reads SEHNR; CDR2 reads FQNEAQ (reference sequence). Here the CDR3 reads CASSLEGEGNQPQHF. CDR3 nucleotides: TGTGCCAGCAGCTTAGAAGGGGAGGGCAATCAGCCCCAGCATTTT.

This clone appeared a single time. This chain joins TRBV10-2 and TRBJ2-2; D uncertain. The germline gives CDR1 WSHSY, CDR2 SAAADI. The ends were cut back, 8 bases at V and 6 bases at J, with 7 bases in the middle. This CDR3 comprises 11 residues. The CDR3 DNA reads as TGCGCCAGCCTGGAGCCCGGGGAGCTGTTTTTT. This gives the protein CASLEPGELFF.

The rearrangement joins TRBV4-1 to TRBJ2-7; no clear D gene. Deletions cut 0 bases from V and 2 bases from J, with 11 bases between. Germline V lookup: CDR1 MGHRA, CDR2 YSYEKL. The CDR3 has 15 residues. The CDR3 loop reads CASSQDLFTTYEQYF. DNA for the CDR3: TGCGCCAGCAGCCAAGATTTGTTCACCACCTACGAGCAGTACTTC.